This T cell receptor (beta chain) originates from a study of T cells in Graves' hyperthyroidism and ophthalmopathy. Graves' hyperthyroidism qualified as stable when ophthalmopathy did not progress within 18 months. The study based diagnoses on clinical symptoms, serum thyroxine and TRAb, thyroid ultrasound and orbital computed tomography. V was pared by 3 bases and J by 7 bases, with 9 bases between. The CDR3 totals 13 residues. Germline V lookup: CDR1 SNHLY, CDR2 FYNNEI. Regarding the study as a whole: Most thyroid clonotypes expanded above 0.001 were also detected in blood.

Amplification of TCR beta CDR3 regions used RNA as the template. A set of HTBI primers served as the primers for a first-round RT-PCR of the TCR CDR3. TCRdb called the multiplex PCR reads again in MiXCR, with one record for every CDR3 protein. The table records approximately 590,000 distinct CDR3 sequences, just over 45% of them present only once. On this clonotype itself: As yet, its antigen is unknown.

Source material: peripheral blood or thyroid tissue (not recorded which). The rearrangement joins TRBV2 to TRBJ1-4, with TRBD1 as a possible D gene (5 bases). This receptor was identified in a young woman with Graves' hyperthyroidism. Here the CDR3 reads CASSELGGEKLFF. The CDR3 DNA sequence: TGTGCCAGCAGTGAGCTGGGGGGTGAAAAACTGTTTTTT.